This entry lists 20 T cell receptor beta chains sequenced from one sample in a study of T cell responses to AZD1222 COVID-19 vaccine. Assay used: immunoSEQ multiplex PCR; TCRdb lists only in-frame clones, some missing. The sample lists some 120,000 clones; 80% to 90% were seen once. The specimen was peripheral blood, collected on day 0 of MenACWY control vaccination. These receptors were collected from an adult in good health.

Written as DNA, the CDR3 is TGCGCCAGCAGCTTGGGAGGGACAGGGGTAAATGAGCAGTTCTTC. It is translated as CASSLGGTGVNEQFF. The chain couples TRBV5-1 to TRBJ2-1; 10 bases are a match to TRBD1. CDR3 size: 15 residues. Trimming cost V 0 bases and J 7 bases; bases outside gene matches: 4. CDR1 is SGHRS, CDR2 YFSETQ, per germline.

CDR3 sequence: CASRVSGDGSQEKLFF. Written as DNA, the CDR3 is TGTGCCAGCAGGGTTTCCGGGGACGGCAGTCAGGAAAAACTGTTTTTT. This chain uses TRBV2 with TRBJ1-4; D might be TRBD1 (5 bases). With 6 bases removed from V and 8 bases from J, the gap between germline ends came to 22 bases. Per the germline V gene, CDR1 is SNHLY and CDR2 is FYNNEI. This CDR3 spans 16 amino acids.

The chain uses TRBV18 and TRBJ2-2, with TRBD1 matching 8 bases. The germline gives CDR1 KGHSH, CDR2 LQKENI. This CDR3 is built from 16 residues. Germline trimming cut 2 bases from V and 3 bases from J; bases unmatched to any gene: 5. The CDR3 spells CASSPFQGADTGELFF. The DNA for the CDR3 is TGTGCCAGCTCACCATTTCAGGGGGCGGACACCGGGGAGCTGTTTTTT.

The genes are TRBV4-3 and TRBJ2-1, with TRBD2 matching over 11 bases. The germline CDR1 and CDR2 sequences are LGHNA and YSLEER. This CDR3 is 16 amino acids long. Trimming cost V 1 base and J 5 bases; bases outside gene matches: 4. CDR3 sequence reads: CASSQGTSGYNNEQFF. In DNA, the CDR3 is TGCGCCAGCAGCCAAGGGACTAGCGGGTATAACAATGAGCAGTTCTTC.

This chain links TRBV5-5 with TRBJ1-2; 9 bases line up with TRBD1. The CDR3 totals 13 residues. V lost 1 base, J lost 8 bases, and 3 bases stayed unmatched. CDR1 SGHKS and CDR2 YYEKEE come from the germline V gene (reference sequence). In DNA form, the CDR3 reads TGTGCCAGCAGCTTGAGGACAGGGGACGGCTACACCTTC. Encoded protein: CASSLRTGDGYTF.

This rearrangement joins TRBV7-8 to TRBJ1-2; no reliable D call. Germline V CDR1 and CDR2: SGHVS, FQNEAQ. The CDR3 sequence is 12 residues long. V shed 5 bases and J shed 2 bases, with 6 bases lying between them. The CDR3 coding sequence is TGTGCCAGCAGCCCCCGGAACTATGGCTACACCTTC. It is translated as CASSPRNYGYTF.

V and J are TRBV7-9 and TRBJ1-4; unclear D gene. V was cut by 3 bases and J by 3 bases, with 8 bases left in between. The CDR3 has 14 residues. Germline V gives CDR1 SEHNR, CDR2 FQNEAQ (reference sequence). Written as DNA, the CDR3 is TGTGCCAGCAGCTTCGCGGGGTCTAATGAAAAACTGTTTTTT. Translating it yields CASSFAGSNEKLFF.

This clone has a single count. This chain connects TRBV19 to TRBJ2-2; 12 bases map to TRBD2. Unmatched junction bases numbered 1, after V lost 5 bases and J lost 6 bases. Germline V gene lookup returns CDR1 LNHDA and CDR2 SQIVND (reference sequence). The CDR3 loop spans 14 amino acids. CDR3 protein: CASSWTSGAGELFF. In DNA form, the CDR3 reads TGTGCCAGTAGTTGGACTAGCGGGGCCGGGGAGCTGTTTTTT.

The chain links TRBV6-6 to TRBJ2-3; 7 bases match TRBD2. With 2 bases clipped from V and 5 bases from J, the junction kept 7 bases outside the gene matches. Germline CDR1 MNHNY, CDR2 SVGAGI (reference sequence). This CDR3 has 15 residues. The DNA for the CDR3 is TGTGCCAGCAGTTACGTCGAGGGAGGGGAAGATACGCAGTATTTT. It translates to CASSYVEGGEDTQYF.

V and J are TRBV6-5 and TRBJ1-1, with 10 positions matching TRBD1. J gave up 10 bases and V 6 bases, and 11 bases lay outside the gene matches. CDR1 is MNHEY, CDR2 SVGAGI, per germline. The CDR3 contains 14 residues. Written as DNA, the CDR3 is TGTGCCAGCAGCACCGGGACAGGGGAACGATTAGCTTTCTTT. Translated: CASSTGTGERLAFF.

This clone has just a few counts. CDR3 sequence (DNA): TGCGCCAGCAGCCAAGCCCAGGGACAGGGGACGAAAAACATTCAGTACTTC. Its translation is CASSQAQGQGTKNIQYF. This rearrangement joins TRBV4-1 to TRBJ2-4; TRBD1 matches at 10 bases. Trimming removed 1 base from V and 4 bases from J; junction bases left unmatched: 7. The CDR3 contains 17 residues. Germline V lookup: CDR1 MGHRA, CDR2 YSYEKL.

The chain couples TRBV20-1 to TRBJ1-5, with D perhaps matching TRBD1 (5 bases). Trimming removed 3 bases from V and 1 base from J, with 10 bases in between. Germline CDR1 reads DFQATT; CDR2 reads SNEGSKA (reference sequence). The CDR3 totals 14 residues. The CDR3 spells CSASRQSSNQPQHF. In nucleotides, the CDR3 is TGCAGTGCTAGTAGACAGTCCAGCAATCAGCCCCAGCATTTT.

The chain couples TRBV4-2 to TRBJ1-5; 7 bases agree with TRBD1. The V gene's germline CDR1 is LGHNA and CDR2 YNFKEQ. The CDR3 is 16 amino acids. The V and J ends lost 1 base and 3 bases, in that order; junction bases with no gene match: 6. The CDR3: CASSQVGGQSNQPQHF. The CDR3 bases are TGTGCCAGCAGCCAAGTGGGGGGACAGTCCAATCAGCCCCAGCATTTT.

V usage is TRBV23-1 and J usage is TRBJ2-1; the match to TRBD1 covers 7 bases. TRBV23-1 is noted as an ORF with a role that remains uncertain. CDR3 size: 17 residues. V dropped 0 bases and J dropped 0; count of bases not matched to a gene: 5. The CDR3 DNA sequence: TGCGCCAGCAGTCAATCCATTCACAGGGGCTCCTACAATGAGCAGTTCTTC. Residues: CASSQSIHRGSYNEQFF.

This chain connects TRBV27 to TRBJ1-5; D perhaps matches TRBD1 (5 bases). V shed 4 bases and J shed 7 bases, with 17 bases lying between them. The length of the CDR3 is 15 residues. The V gene's germline CDR1 is MNHEY and CDR2 SMNVEV (reference sequence). CDR3 amino acids: CASSSRHRGYQPQHF. CDR3 DNA: TGTGCCAGCAGTTCCCGACATAGGGGATACCAGCCCCAGCATTTT.

J is TRBJ1-2 and V is TRBV21-1. TRBV21-1 is designated a pseudogene. This CDR3 comprises 15 residues. CDR3 region: CASSKSLRGVGGYTF. CDR3 nucleotides: TGTGCCAGCAGCAAATCCCTCCGGGGGGTTGGCGGCTACACCTTC.

The chain carries TRBV29-1 and TRBJ1-1; D is perhaps TRBD1 (5 bases). This CDR3 is 16 amino acids long. The ends were cut back, 7 bases at V and 3 bases at J, with 24 bases in the middle. The germline V gene encodes CDR1 SQVTM and CDR2 ANQGSEA. The CDR3 bases are TGCAGCGCTCATGGGGGGAGTCAATTTTTGGACACTGAAGCTTTCTTT. This gives the protein CSAHGGSQFLDTEAFF.

The rearrangement links TRBV2 to TRBJ1-2; D might be TRBD1 (5 bases). Trimming stripped 2 bases from V and 8 bases from J, with 12 bases between. There are 13 residues in the CDR3. The germline gives CDR1 SNHLY, CDR2 FYNNEI. CDR3 nucleotides: TGTGCCAGCAGTGAAAGGGGAGACCACGGCTACACCTTC. Protein sequence: CASSERGDHGYTF.

The chain uses TRBV27 and TRBJ1-1; 7 bases align to TRBD1. Germline loops: CDR1 MNHEY, CDR2 SMNVEV (reference sequence). V lost 7 bases and J lost 0; bases outside the gene matches: 8. The CDR3 spans 15 residues. CDR3 DNA: TGTGCCAGCACTCCGAGGGGACAGTTGAACACTGAAGCTTTCTTT. Amino acid sequence: CASTPRGQLNTEAFF.

V and J are TRBV30 and TRBJ1-2; 7 bases match TRBD1. With 0 bases clipped from V and 12 bases from J, the junction kept 13 bases outside the gene matches. This CDR3 spans 14 amino acids. Germline CDR1 is GTSNPN and CDR2 is SVGIG (reference sequence). CDR3: CAWSVGQVARVHTF. DNA of the CDR3: TGTGCCTGGAGTGTAGGACAGGTCGCGAGGGTTCACACCTTC.